Listed below are T cell receptor beta chains from one sample, sequenced in a study of T cell repertoires in cytomegalovirus infection. TCRdb reprocessed the reads with MiXCR, giving one entry per CDR3 protein. The repertoire holds 230,000 or so distinct CDR3 sequences, with 35% to 45% as singletons. What these receptors recognize is not known. Sample: CD8+ T cells from cultured PBMCs, taken from culture after CMV antigen stimulation. These receptors originate from a human donor in good health (CMV status not recorded). Some clones in this sample may be carry-over from other donors' samples. Both conserved end residues are part of each CDR3. The D gene is left open where the match is weak. Part of the rows lack a size; the others show once, few, many or a class for expanded clones.

j_call | d_call | v_call | clone_size | cdr3_nt | cdr3_aa
TRBJ2-6 | NA | TRBV7-6 | many | TGTGCCAGCAGCGACCGCGAGTCTGGGGCCAACGTCCTGACTTTC | CASSDRESGANVLTF
TRBJ1-1 | NA | TRBV7-6 | NA | TGTGCCAGCAGCTTCAATTTCGGCGGGAACACTGAAGCTTTCTTT | CASSFNFGGNTEAFF
TRBJ2-7 | TRBD1 | TRBV7-2 | NA | TGTGCCAGCAGCTCGGACAGGGGCTACGAGCAGTACTTC | CASSSDRGYEQYF
TRBJ1-1 | NA | TRBV19 | few | TGTGCCAGTAGTACGTGGACTGAAGCTTTCTTT | CASSTWTEAFF
TRBJ2-2 | NA | TRBV20-1 | NA | TGCAGTGCTAGACCCTTCTCCCTTGGGACGCTAAAGGCCGGGGAGCTGTTTTTT | CSARPFSLGTLKAGELFF
TRBJ1-5 | NA | TRBV20-1 | few | TGCAGTGCTCGAGCAGGGAGAGGCAATCAGCCCCAGCATTTT | CSARAGRGNQPQHF
TRBJ2-3 | NA | TRBV7-8 | few | TGTGCCAGCAGCCCAGAGGGGGGGGAGGGAGATACGCAGTATTTT | CASSPEGGEGDTQYF
TRBJ1-1 | TRBD1 | TRBV7-9 | NA | TGTGCCAGCAGCCCTACAGGGGGCCTTGAAGCTTTCTTT | CASSPTGGLEAFF
TRBJ1-6 | TRBD1 | TRBV19 | NA | TGTGCCAGTATCCCCCGGACAGGGGATTCACCCCTCCACTTT | CASIPRTGDSPLHF
TRBJ1-1 | NA | TRBV7-9 | few | TGTGCCAGCAGCCCCGGGGGGCGCACTGAAGCTTTCTTT | CASSPGGRTEAFF
TRBJ2-7 | NA | TRBV27 | few | TGTGCCAGCAGTTTAGCCCCGTACGGGCAGTACGAGCAGTACTTC | CASSLAPYGQYEQYF
TRBJ2-2 | NA | TRBV3-1 | NA | TGTGCCAGCAGCCCCAACAGCGGAAACACCGGGGAGCTGTTTTTT | CASSPNSGNTGELFF
TRBJ2-3 | NA | TRBV2 | NA | TGTGCCAGCAGTGAAGCACGGACCAATTCAGATACGCAGTATTTT | CASSEARTNSDTQYF
TRBJ1-1 | NA | TRBV25-1 | NA | TGTGCCAGCAGTCTCCCCGGCGGGGGAAGCACTGAAGCTTTCTTT | CASSLPGGGSTEAFF
TRBJ2-1 | NA | TRBV14 | NA | TGTGCCAGCAGCCAAGATGCTAGTTACAATGAGCAGTTCTTC | CASSQDASYNEQFF
TRBJ1-2 | TRBD1 | TRBV7-9 | few | TGTGCCAGCAGCGCCGACAGGGTAATATACTCCTACACCTTC | CASSADRVIYSYTF
TRBJ2-1 | NA | TRBV7-2 | many | TGTGCCAGCAGCCTAGGCAATGAGCAGTTCTTC | CASSLGNEQFF
TRBJ2-1 | NA | TRBV10-3 | NA | TGTGCCATCGGTTCTACAGGGAAAAACAATGAGCAGTTCTTC | CAIGSTGKNNEQFF
TRBJ2-7 | NA | TRBV2 | few | TGTGCCAGCTCTTACTACGAGCAGTACTTC | CASSYYEQYF
TRBJ2-1 | TRBD2 | TRBV7-4 | NA | TGTGCCAGCAGCTTAGTCTCAGGACTAGCGGGTGGTAATGAGCAGTTCTTC | CASSLVSGLAGGNEQFF
TRBJ1-4 | NA | TRBV6-1 | NA | TGTGCCAGCAGTCACCCCATTGCCGCAGGGTGTGAAAAACTGTTTTTT | CASSHPIAAGCEKLFF
TRBJ2-2 | TRBD1 | TRBV7-8 | many | TGTGCCAGCTCAAATCCGGGACAGGGAGACACCGGGGAGCTGTTTTTT | CASSNPGQGDTGELFF
TRBJ2-7 | TRBD2 | TRBV27 | NA | TGTGCCAGCAGTTTATCAGCGGGAGCTAGCGAGCAGTACTTC | CASSLSAGASEQYF
TRBJ2-7 | NA | TRBV20-1 | few | TGCAGTGCTAGGGAACGGAGATACGAGCAGTACTTC | CSARERRYEQYF
TRBJ2-1 | TRBD2 | TRBV28 | NA | TGTGCCAGCGGGAAACTAGCGGGAGGAGTAGATGAGCAGTTCTTC | CASGKLAGGVDEQFF
TRBJ1-1 | NA | TRBV20-1 | few | TGCAGTGCGTCGGGACGCAGGAACACTGAAGCTTTCTTT | CSASGRRNTEAFF
TRBJ1-3 | NA | TRBV28 | NA | TGTGCCAGCAGTCCGGGGGGAAACACCATATATTTT | CASSPGGNTIYF
TRBJ2-1 | TRBD2 | TRBV11-1 | NA | TGTGCCAGCAGCTTAGGCCTAGCGGACTCCTACAATGAGCAGTTCTTC | CASSLGLADSYNEQFF
TRBJ2-2 | TRBD2 | TRBV9 | few | TGTGCCAGCAGTTCGGGGGACAACCTGGGACTAGCGGGAGGGTCGCCCGGGGAGCTGTTTTTT | CASSSGDNLGLAGGSPGELFF
TRBJ1-3 | NA | TRBV15 | NA | TGTGCCACCAGCAGAGATAGAAGCAGGGGAAACACCATATATTTT | CATSRDRSRGNTIYF
TRBJ2-5 | NA | TRBV11-2 | NA | TGTGCAAGCAGCGTACTTTTAGCGTGGGGTCAAGAGACCCAGTACTTC | CASSVLLAWGQETQYF
TRBJ1-1 | NA | TRBV7-9 | NA | TGTGCCAGCAGCTCCCAAGAACCCGGGCCAGCGAACACTGAAGCTTTCTTT | CASSSQEPGPANTEAFF
TRBJ2-3 | NA | TRBV19 | few | TGTGCCAGTAGTATAGGGGCAGACACAGATACGCAGTATTTT | CASSIGADTDTQYF
TRBJ2-3 | TRBD1 | TRBV7-8 | few | TGTGCCAGCAGCTTCCTGACAGGGCTTGGCACAGATACGCAGTATTTT | CASSFLTGLGTDTQYF
TRBJ2-5 | TRBD1 | TRBV4-1 | medium-sized | TGCGCCAGCAGCCAACGGGGCCAGGGGGCGAAAGAGACCCAGTACTTC | CASSQRGQGAKETQYF
TRBJ2-7 | TRBD2 | TRBV6-6 | NA | TGTGCCAGCAGTCAGCTAGCGGTGAGCTCCTACGAGCAGTACTTC | CASSQLAVSSYEQYF
TRBJ1-1 | NA | TRBV25-1 | NA | TGTGCCAGCATTATAGGTAACACTGAAGCTTTCTTT | CASIIGNTEAFF
TRBJ2-7 | TRBD1 | TRBV19 | few | TGTGCCAGTAGTACCAAGGGACAGTCCTACGAGCAGTACTTC | CASSTKGQSYEQYF
TRBJ2-7 | NA | TRBV4-2 | few | TGTGCCAGCAGCTCAAGTACATTCGAGCAGTACTTC | CASSSSTFEQYF
TRBJ2-7 | TRBD1 | TRBV7-9 | NA | TGTGCCAGCAGCGGGGCCCGGGACAGGGTTACCTCGAGCTCCTACGAGCAGTACTTC | CASSGARDRVTSSSYEQYF
TRBJ2-1 | NA | TRBV28 | few | TGTGCCAGCAGTCCGCCCCTCAGGGGCCTTTGGTACAATGAGCAGTTCTTC | CASSPPLRGLWYNEQFF
TRBJ2-2 | NA | TRBV7-2 | few | TGTGCCAGCAGCTTAGAGGCCCAGGGGTCCGGGGAGCTGTTTTTT | CASSLEAQGSGELFF
TRBJ2-7 | TRBD1 | TRBV7-8 | many | TGTGCCAGCAGCCGGGACAGACACGAGCAGTACTTC | CASSRDRHEQYF
TRBJ2-7 | NA | TRBV29-1 | NA | TGCAGCGTTGAACCGTCGCCCTACGAGCAGTACTTC | CSVEPSPYEQYF
TRBJ1-1 | TRBD1 | TRBV2 | NA | TGTGCCAGCAGTGCCTGGGACAGGTTGGACACTGAAGCTTTCTTT | CASSAWDRLDTEAFF
TRBJ2-1 | TRBD2 | TRBV28 | NA | TGTGCCAGCAGCCCCCGCGGGAGTTACAATGAGCAGTTCTTC | CASSPRGSYNEQFF